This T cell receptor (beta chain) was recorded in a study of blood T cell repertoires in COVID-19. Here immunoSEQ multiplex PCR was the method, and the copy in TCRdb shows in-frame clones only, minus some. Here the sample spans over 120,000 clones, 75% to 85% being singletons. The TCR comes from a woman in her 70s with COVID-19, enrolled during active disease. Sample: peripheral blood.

The CDR3 DNA reads TGTGCCAGCAGCCCGGGACAGGTGACTTCCTACGAGCAGTACTTC. This translates into CASSPGQVTSYEQYF. The chain has TRBV5-6 and TRBJ2-7; 8 nucleotides align to TRBD1. The trim removed 4 bases at V and 1 base at J, leaving 7 bases unmatched. Germline V gives CDR1 SGHDT, CDR2 YYEEEE. CDR3 length equals 15 residues.